The TCR beta chain under discussion was sequenced for a study of cytomegalovirus exposure and HLA in healthy donors. Study-wide points: The study flagged approximately 180 TCR beta chains as cytomegalovirus-associated. Later analysis identified a missense DCLRE1C variant that was linked to TCR beta V- and J-gene trimming. A later analysis found that most CMV-associated TCR beta chains appeared HLA-restricted.

The CDR3 contains 14 residues. The V end was cut by 4 bases, the J end by 3 bases, with 13 bases between. Germline V gene sequence: CDR1 MDHEN, CDR2 SYDVKM. The sample holds a few counts of this clone. Its antigen is unidentified. Other DNA sequences in the same sample also yield this CDR3. Vbeta (60) and Jbeta (13) primers were used in the PCR. Produced via immunoSEQ multiplex PCR; TCRdb's table is partial and in-frame only. Of fewer than 130,000 clones listed, around 76% are singletons. This receptor was identified in a man aged 30-40 years in good health and CMV-seropositive. This chain links TRBV28 with TRBJ2-7, with a weak D call TRBD1 (6 bases). The sequenced sample was PBMCs. The CDR3: CASSSQGFSYEQYF. In DNA, the CDR3 is TGTGCCAGCAGTTCACAGGGTTTCAGCTACGAGCAGTACTTC.